Below, 26 T cell receptor beta chains from the same sample are listed, as sequenced in a study of blood T cell repertoires in COVID-19. This table comes from immunoSEQ multiplex PCR, and its TCRdb copy is limited to in-frame clones, with some not included. The repertoire has 150,000 to 180,000 clones, approximately 81% of them found once; the top ten carry less than 10%. The sample was peripheral blood. These receptor sequences come from a woman in her sixties with COVID-19, enrolled during active disease.

The genes are TRBV3-1 (or the pseudogene TRBV3-2) and TRBJ1-5, with D uncertain. The ends were cut back, 0 bases at V and 3 bases at J, with 6 bases in the middle. The length of the CDR3 is 14 residues. Germline V gene data show CDR1 as LGHDT and CDR2 as YNNKEL (reference sequence). The CDR3 DNA sequence: TGTGCCAGCAGCCAAGACAACAACAATCAGCCCCAGCATTTT. It is translated as CASSQDNNNQPQHF.

This rearrangement joins TRBV24-1 to TRBJ2-6; D remains unclear. V was cut by 2 bases and J by 4 bases, with 8 bases left in between. The CDR3 has 15 residues. CDR1 is KGHDR and CDR2 is SFDVKD in the germline V gene. The CDR3 DNA is TGTGCCACCAGTGATTGGGCCTCCGGGGCCAACGTCCTGACTTTC. Protein: CATSDWASGANVLTF.

The V and J genes are TRBV6-5 and TRBJ2-5, with TRBD1 matching over 9 bases. Germline V gene data show CDR1 as MNHEY and CDR2 as SVGAGI. V trimming: 8 bases; J trimming: 5 bases; junction bases outside the gene matches: 9. The CDR3 totals 14 residues. The CDR3 sequence is CASADGQGWETQYF. The CDR3 DNA reads TGTGCCAGCGCTGATGGACAGGGGTGGGAGACCCAGTACTTC.

The J gene is TRBJ2-7, the V gene TRBV6-1, with D hard to call. CDR3 length: 14 amino acids. Germline V lookup: CDR1 MNHNS, CDR2 SASEGT. V lost 0 bases and J 4 bases, leaving 10 bases between the germline ends. The CDR3 sequence: CASSEAPEVYEQYV. The CDR3 DNA reads TGTGCCAGCAGTGAAGCCCCAGAGGTTTACGAGCAGTACGTC.

This chain uses TRBV7-9 with TRBJ1-2; D gene uncertain. Germline loops: CDR1 SEHNR, CDR2 FQNEAQ (reference sequence). This CDR3 has 16 amino acids. Trimming took off 5 bases at V and 0 bases at J, with 16 bases between the two ends. CDR3 sequence: CASSVTGLRTNYGYTF. DNA for the CDR3: TGTGCCAGCAGCGTAACGGGGTTGCGGACTAACTATGGCTACACCTTC.

This chain joins TRBV5-8 and TRBJ1-6; 10 nucleotides align to TRBD1. After removal of 0 bases from V and 9 bases from J, the junction contained 3 bases not matched to a gene. Germline loops: CDR1 SGHTS, CDR2 YDEGEE. This CDR3 comprises 15 residues. The CDR3 nucleotides are TGTGCCAGCAGCTTGGGGCGGACAGGGGGTTCACCCCTCCACTTT. Protein sequence: CASSLGRTGGSPLHF.

The V gene is TRBV19, the J gene TRBJ1-4; 10 bases map to TRBD1. Germline CDR1 reads LNHDA; CDR2 reads SQIVND (reference sequence). V trimming: 5 bases; J trimming: 5 bases; junction bases outside the gene matches: 8. This CDR3 is 16 amino acids long. The CDR3 here is CASSLSLTGGNEKLFF. The CDR3 DNA is TGTGCCAGTAGTCTATCCCTGACAGGGGGCAATGAAAAACTGTTTTTT.

V is TRBV5-8 and J is TRBJ1-5; D remains unclear. The V gene lost 4 bases and the J gene lost 0 bases, with 14 bases spanning the gap. This CDR3 has 16 residues. Germline V gene data show CDR1 as SGHTS and CDR2 as YDEGEE. Here the CDR3 DNA reads TGTGCCAGCAGCGTGAGTCGGGATTATAGCAATCAGCCCCAGCATTTT. It encodes CASSVSRDYSNQPQHF.

This rearrangement joins TRBV5-8 to TRBJ1-4; the match to TRBD1 covers 8 bases. This CDR3 spans 16 amino acids. Looked up from germline, CDR1 is SGHTS and CDR2 is YDEGEE. The ends lost 4 bases at V and 8 bases at J; junction bases unmatched: 13. The chain's CDR3 is CASSRGQGVGREKLFF. The CDR3 coding sequence is TGTGCCAGCAGCCGCGGACAGGGCGTCGGTCGAGAAAAACTGTTTTTT.

The V gene is TRBV5-6, the J gene TRBJ1-2; TRBD1 is a possible D gene (6 bases). Germline CDR1 is SGHDT and CDR2 is YYEEEE. CDR3 length equals 13 residues. V lost 4 bases and J 2 bases, leaving 9 bases between the germline ends. The CDR3, as DNA: TGTGCCAGCAGCAGCACAGGGAACTATGGCTACACCTTC. Amino acids: CASSSTGNYGYTF. Using reference TRBV5-6 and TRBJ1-2 for the parts outside the CDR3, the full variable domain is DAGVTQSPTHLIKTRGQQVTLRCSPKSGHDTVSWYQQALGQGPQFIFQYYEEEERQRGNFPDRFSGHQFPNYSSELNVNALLLGDSALYLCASSSTGNYGYTFGSGTRLTVV.

The rearrangement joins TRBV5-1 to TRBJ1-1, with D possibly being TRBD1 (5 bases). This CDR3 contains 14 residues. The V end lost 1 base, the J end lost 6 bases, and 13 bases lay between the germline ends. The germline V gene encodes CDR1 SGHRS and CDR2 YFSETQ. CDR3 region: CASSLISGKAEAFF. In DNA form, the CDR3 reads TGCGCCAGCAGCTTGATATCAGGGAAGGCTGAAGCTTTCTTT.

The chain joins TRBV9 to TRBJ1-4, with 7 bases fitting TRBD1. This CDR3 comprises 16 residues. CDR1 and CDR2 (germline): SGDLS, YYNGEE. V shed 4 bases, J shed 0 bases, and the junction held 6 bases outside the gene matches. In DNA form, the CDR3 reads TGTGCCAGCAGCCCTCAAGGGACAGCAACTAATGAAAAACTGTTTTTT. Protein sequence: CASSPQGTATNEKLFF.

J is TRBJ1-5 and V is TRBV24-1; 7 bases fit TRBD1. The germline CDR1 and CDR2 sequences are KGHDR and SFDVKD. The V segment lost 6 bases and the J segment 6 bases; nucleotides outside the gene matches: 7. The CDR3 contains 14 residues. The CDR3 DNA reads TGTGCCACCAGTAGGCAGGGGGTGTCTCAGCCCCAGCATTTT. As protein: CATSRQGVSQPQHF.

Many counts were recorded for this clone. The genes are TRBV7-9 and TRBJ1-1; 7 bases match TRBD1. The CDR3 runs to 16 residues. The V segment lost 5 bases and the J segment 4 bases; nucleotides outside the gene matches: 13. Germline CDR1 is SEHNR and CDR2 is FQNEAQ (reference sequence). DNA of the CDR3: TGTGCCAGCAGCGGGCGACAGGGCCTGGGAGTCACTGAAGCTTTCTTT. It yields the protein CASSGRQGLGVTEAFF.

Turning to this clone: The junction differs from germline at one of its ends, possibly a read error. This chain links TRBV11-2 with TRBJ2-5, with 8 bases fitting TRBD2. This CDR3 region has 16 residues. The V gene's germline CDR1 is SGHAT and CDR2 FQNNGV. CDR3 protein: CASSLGLLAEQGTQYF. CDR3 nucleotide sequence: TGTGCCAGCAGCTTAGGCTTACTAGCGGAGCAAGGGACCCAGTACTTC. Full variable domain (missing parts from reference TRBV11-2 and TRBJ2-5): EAGVAQSPRYKIIEKRQSVAFWCNPISGHATLYWYQQILGQGPKLLIQFQNNGVVDDSQLPKDRFSAERLKGVDSTLKIQPAKLEDSAVYLCASSLGLLAEQGTQYFGPGTRLLVL.

The V gene is TRBV11-2, the J gene TRBJ1-6, with D uncertain. Germline CDR1 and CDR2: SGHAT and FQNNGV. This CDR3 region has 16 residues. Trimming stripped 2 bases from V and 1 base from J, with 9 bases between. CDR3 loop: CASSLFGSSYNSPLHF. The CDR3 bases are TGTGCCAGCAGCTTATTTGGTAGTTCCTATAATTCACCCCTCCACTTT.

CDR3 sequence reads: CASSLADTYEQYF. DNA for the CDR3: TGCGCCAGCAGCCTAGCGGACACCTACGAGCAGTACTTC. The chain links TRBV5-1 to TRBJ2-7, with 7 nucleotides matching TRBD2. Trimming took 4 bases from V and 2 from J; bases not matched to a gene: 3. This CDR3 has 13 amino acids. Germline V gene lookup returns CDR1 SGHRS and CDR2 YFSETQ.

The rearrangement joins TRBV9 to TRBJ1-2, with TRBD1 matching 10 bases. Germline trimming cut 4 bases from V and 7 bases from J; bases unmatched to any gene: 22. CDR3 size: 19 residues. The germline CDR1 and CDR2 sequences are SGDLS and YYNGEE. CDR3 loop: CASSPSGRAAGTGAVGYTF. CDR3 nucleotides: TGTGCCAGCAGCCCCTCCGGGAGGGCCGCCGGGACAGGGGCGGTTGGCTACACCTTC.

This chain connects TRBV7-3 to TRBJ2-1; 9 nucleotides agree with TRBD1. This CDR3 spans 15 amino acids. V dropped 3 bases and J dropped 7; count of bases not matched to a gene: 7. Germline CDR1 and CDR2: SGHTA and FQGTGA. CDR3 in amino acids: CASSFGPGQGNEQFF. The CDR3 bases are TGTGCCAGCAGCTTCGGCCCGGGACAGGGAAATGAGCAGTTCTTC.

The CDR3 DNA follows: TGTGCCAGCAGTAGAACTAGCACAGATACGCAGTATTTT. It encodes CASSRTSTDTQYF. V is TRBV27 and J is TRBJ2-3; D is unclear. Germline values: CDR1 MNHEY, CDR2 SMNVEV (reference sequence). The V end was cut by 5 bases, the J end by 0 bases, with 6 bases between. This CDR3 is 13 amino acids long.

Notes on this clone: The same CDR3 is also encoded by other DNA sequences in this sample. The chain couples TRBV6-5 to TRBJ1-1, with no clear D. CDR1 is MNHEY and CDR2 is SVGAGI in the germline V gene. The CDR3 loop spans 14 amino acids. V was shortened by 2 bases and J by 0 bases, with 7 bases between the two germline ends. The CDR3 here is CASSYGGVNTEAFF. CDR3 in DNA: TGTGCCAGCAGTTACGGAGGTGTGAACACTGAAGCTTTCTTT.

The gene calls are TRBV7-6 and TRBJ1-1, with 8 bases matching TRBD1. CDR1 is SGHVS and CDR2 is FNYEAQ in the germline V gene. V lost 6 bases and J lost 1; bases outside the gene matches: 4. The CDR3 is 14 amino acids. The CDR3 DNA reads as TGTGCCAGCAGTCGGACAGGGACGAACACTGAAGCTTTCTTT. This sequence encodes CASSRTGTNTEAFF.

The chain links TRBV7-9 to TRBJ1-6, with D possibly TRBD1 on 6 matching bases. This CDR3 has 17 amino acids. V lost 10 bases to trimming and J lost 5 bases, with 24 bases between them. The germline V gene has CDR1 SEHNR and CDR2 FQNEAQ (reference sequence). CDR3 in DNA: TGTGCCACCCTTTCCTGGGCAGGGGTACCCGATAATTCACCCCTCCACTTT. Translation gives CATLSWAGVPDNSPLHF.

The chain carries TRBV4-1 and TRBJ1-1; possibly TRBD1 for D (5 bases). The CDR3 contains 16 residues. Trimming removed 6 bases from V and 0 bases from J, with 17 bases in between. Germline CDR1 is MGHRA and CDR2 is YSYEKL. CDR3 sequence: CASSLIQTDLNTEAFF. The CDR3 nucleotides read TGCGCCAGCAGTCTAATTCAGACAGACTTGAACACTGAAGCTTTCTTT.

The gene calls are TRBV7-9 and TRBJ2-5, with 10 bases fitting TRBD2. Losses at the gene ends were 0 bases for V and 4 bases for J; bases not matched to a gene: 8. Germline V gives CDR1 SEHNR, CDR2 FQNEAQ (reference sequence). The CDR3 sequence is 17 residues long. The CDR3, as DNA: TGTGCCAGCAGCTTAGCGCTAGCGGGAGCGTCTCGAGAGACCCAGTACTTC. Translated, it gives CASSLALAGASRETQYF.

V usage is TRBV19 and J usage is TRBJ1-6, with 8 bases lining up with TRBD1. Losses at the gene ends were 6 bases for V and 10 bases for J; bases not matched to a gene: 5. The CDR3 has 13 residues. CDR1 LNHDA and CDR2 SQIVND come from the germline V gene (reference sequence). In DNA form, the CDR3 reads TGTGCCAGTAGCGGACAGGGACTATCACCCCTCCACTTT. It yields the protein CASSGQGLSPLHF.